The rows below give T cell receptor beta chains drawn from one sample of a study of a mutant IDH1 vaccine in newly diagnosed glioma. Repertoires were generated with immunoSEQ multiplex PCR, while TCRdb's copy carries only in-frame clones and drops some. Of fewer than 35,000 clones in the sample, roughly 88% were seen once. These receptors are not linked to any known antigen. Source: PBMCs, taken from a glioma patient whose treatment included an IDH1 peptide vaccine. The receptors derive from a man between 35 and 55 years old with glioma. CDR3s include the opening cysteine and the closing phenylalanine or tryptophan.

CDR3: CASRIGTGALNTEAFF; V: TRBV19; J: TRBJ1-1; length: 16
CDR3: CASSQVQGGAGEQYF; V: TRBV4-2; J: TRBJ2-7; length: 15
CDR3: CASSLGSWMNTEAFF; V: TRBV7-9; J: TRBJ1-1; length: 15
CDR3: CASGKTGTGNNEQFF; V: TRBV12-5; J: TRBJ2-1; length: 15
CDR3: CASSPPGNSNQPQHF; V: TRBV4-1; J: TRBJ1-5; length: 15
CDR3: CASSKGSNTGELFF; V: TRBV7-9; J: TRBJ2-2; length: 14
CDR3: CASSSRTGSGNTIYF; V: TRBV5-4; J: TRBJ1-3; length: 15
CDR3: CASSTDRALSGANVLTF; V: TRBV2; J: TRBJ2-6; length: 17
CDR3: CAAGGLHGYTF; V: TRBV28; J: TRBJ1-2; length: 11
CDR3: CASSMTLAKEKLFF; V: TRBV5-1; J: TRBJ1-4; length: 14
CDR3: CASGWTGAYNEQFF; V: TRBV6-5; J: TRBJ2-1; length: 14
CDR3: CASSEDGQRNQPQHF; V: TRBV2; J: TRBJ1-5; length: 15